This record concerns one TCR beta chain sequence. The source of the sample is a study of PD-L1 blockade in urothelial cancer. Using immunoSEQ multiplex PCR, the repertoire was profiled, and TCRdb retains in-frame clones only, with some absent. The sample carries under 120,000 clones, 70% to 90% recorded once. This CDR3 is built from 13 residues. This TCR was sampled from a man in his forties or fifties with urothelial cancer. This sample comprised PBMCs, obtained around atezolizumab (anti-PD-L1) treatment. The chain uses TRBV21-1 and TRBJ1-2. TRBV21-1 is assigned pseudogene status. The CDR3 reads CASSKAQRVGYTF. CDR3 DNA: TGTGCCAGCAGCAAAGCCCAGAGGGTAGGCTACACCTTC.